These 15 T cell receptor beta chains were sequenced from one sample in a study of OX40 agonist ivuxolimab in advanced cancers. Clones were read by immunoSEQ multiplex PCR, and TCRdb kept only the in-frame ones, dropping some. The sample yields tens of thousands of clones, 80% to 95% seen once. The sample consisted of CD4+ or CD8+ T cells sorted from blood, taken in a trial of the OX40 agonist ivuxolimab. The receptor source for this set is an adult with an advanced solid tumor such as melanoma, head and neck, liver or kidney cancer.

The chain has TRBV28 and TRBJ1-3, with 7 bases fitting TRBD1. From germline, CDR1 is MDHEN and CDR2 SYDVKM. The CDR3 runs to 13 residues. V gave up 8 bases and J gave up 8 bases; unmatched junction bases: 9. CDR3 sequence reads: CASRTGQAYTIYF. The CDR3 DNA reads as TGTGCCAGCCGGACAGGACAAGCTTACACCATATATTTT.

CDR3 region: CASSKGARGTGELFF. The CDR3 region has the DNA TGTGCCAGCAGCAAAGGGGCCCGCGGCACCGGGGAGCTGTTTTTT. The chain carries TRBV7-8 and TRBJ2-2; D is perhaps TRBD1 (5 bases). The CDR3 sequence is 15 residues long. Germline V gene lookup returns CDR1 SGHVS and CDR2 FQNEAQ. Trimming removed 5 bases at V and 4 bases at J, with 14 bases between.

This chain connects TRBV7-9 to TRBJ2-7; 11 bases are shared with TRBD2. V lost 5 bases, J lost 2 bases, and 2 bases stayed unmatched. This CDR3 is 14 amino acids long. The germline gives CDR1 SEHNR, CDR2 FQNEAQ (reference sequence). The CDR3 loop is CASSKTSGTYEQYF. The CDR3 DNA is TGTGCCAGCAGCAAGACTAGCGGGACCTACGAGCAGTACTTC.

This sequence joins TRBV9 and TRBJ1-1; tentative D call: TRBD1 (6 bases). V was shortened by 3 bases and J by 11 bases, with 17 bases between the two germline ends. This CDR3 is built from 13 residues. Germline V gene lookup returns CDR1 SGDLS and CDR2 YYNGEE. Written as DNA, the CDR3 is TGTGCCAGCAGCGGCCAGACAGGAGAGGCCGCTTTCTTT. It encodes CASSGQTGEAAFF.

J is TRBJ2-3 and V is TRBV29-1, with D tentatively TRBD1 (5 bases). Germline loops: CDR1 SQVTM, CDR2 ANQGSEA. This CDR3 has 13 residues. V was cut by 8 bases and J by 0 bases, with 12 bases left in between. The CDR3 region is CSTIPGSTDTQYF. CDR3 DNA sequence: TGCAGCACCATCCCAGGGAGCACAGATACGCAGTATTTT.

The chain recombines TRBV19 with TRBJ2-2, with D perhaps TRBD1 or TRBD2 (6 bases each). In germline, CDR1 is LNHDA, CDR2 SQIVND (reference sequence). The CDR3 is made up of 17 amino acids. Trimming cost V 2 bases and J 0 bases, with 13 bases left between them. Here the CDR3 DNA reads TGTGCCAGTAGTATAAGCAGGGGACTCCCGAACACCGGGGAGCTGTTTTTT. Translating gives CASSISRGLPNTGELFF.

This chain links TRBV7-9 with TRBJ1-2; 8 bases align to TRBD1. Germline CDR1 and CDR2: SEHNR and FQNEAQ (reference sequence). V dropped 5 bases and J dropped 4; count of bases not matched to a gene: 9. The length of the CDR3 is 15 residues. The CDR3 is CASSIQGVQLYGYTF. For the CDR3, the DNA is TGTGCCAGCAGCATACAGGGGGTCCAACTCTATGGCTACACCTTC.

The chain couples TRBV5-4 to TRBJ2-5; D perhaps matches TRBD2 (6 bases). Trimming shortened V by 4 bases and J by 8 bases, and 24 bases separated the two germline ends. The CDR3 runs to 16 residues. The germline V gene encodes CDR1 SGHNT and CDR2 YYREEE (reference sequence). The CDR3 spells CASSLWGWDSLSTQYF. The DNA of the CDR3 is TGTGCCAGCAGCCTGTGGGGGTGGGACTCCCTTTCCACCCAGTACTTC.

The chain employs TRBV27 and TRBJ2-2, with 10 bases matching TRBD2. Per the germline V gene, CDR1 is MNHEY and CDR2 is SMNVEV (reference sequence). The CDR3 is 14 residues long. J lost 2 bases, V lost 8 bases, and 2 bases had no gene match. The CDR3 DNA follows: TGTGCCAGCGGACTAGCGGTAAACACCGGGGAGCTGTTTTTT. Its protein product is CASGLAVNTGELFF.

J is TRBJ2-1 and V is TRBV6-5, with TRBD2 identical over 14 bases. The CDR3 has 15 residues. J lost 8 bases, V lost 6 bases, and 6 bases had no gene match. The germline V gene encodes CDR1 MNHEY and CDR2 SVGAGI. The CDR3 reads CASSPGLAGVYEQFF. The CDR3 nucleotides read TGTGCCAGCAGCCCGGGACTAGCGGGAGTATATGAGCAGTTCTTC.

The genes are TRBV4-1 and TRBJ2-1; D tentatively fits TRBD1 or TRBD2 (5 bases each). There are 17 residues in the CDR3. V was pared by 0 bases and J by 0 bases, with 12 bases between. Germline V gene data show CDR1 as MGHRA and CDR2 as YSYEKL. CDR3 nucleotide sequence: TGCGCCAGCAGCCAAGAGGGATGGGGGAGCTCCTACAATGAGCAGTTCTTC. It codes for CASSQEGWGSSYNEQFF.

This sequence joins TRBV5-1 and TRBJ2-7; 7 bases align to TRBD2. This CDR3 has 15 residues. The germline gives CDR1 SGHRS, CDR2 YFSETQ. The V segment lost 4 bases and the J segment 1 base; nucleotides outside the gene matches: 8. The CDR3 sequence: CASSQSGTTSYEQYF. Here the CDR3 DNA reads TGCGCCAGCAGCCAAAGCGGGACTACTTCCTACGAGCAGTACTTC.

V and J are TRBV10-3 and TRBJ1-1, with TRBD1 identical over 8 bases. Germline trimming cut 2 bases from V and 5 bases from J; bases unmatched to any gene: 4. CDR3 size: 14 residues. The germline V gene encodes CDR1 ENHRY and CDR2 SYGVKD. The CDR3: CAISERTGRTEAFF. DNA for the CDR3: TGTGCCATCAGTGAGCGGACAGGGAGGACTGAAGCTTTCTTT.

This chain joins TRBV5-6 and TRBJ2-5; D is possibly TRBD1 (6 bases). The CDR3 loop spans 13 amino acids. The V end lost 7 bases, the J end lost 5 bases, and 15 bases lay between the germline ends. Germline V CDR1 and CDR2: SGHDT, YYEEEE. CDR3 DNA: TGTGCCAGCTCGGCGGCAGGGGTCGAGACCCAGTACTTC. Amino acids: CASSAAGVETQYF.

The CDR3 spells CASSPTGTTGANVLTF. The CDR3 nucleotides read TGTGCCAGCAGCCCCACCGGGACAACTGGGGCCAACGTCCTGACTTTC. The chain employs TRBV7-3 and TRBJ2-6; D possibly corresponds to TRBD1 (6 bases). Germline V gene data show CDR1 as SGHTA and CDR2 as FQGTGA. CDR3 length equals 16 residues. Trimming cost V 5 bases and J 2 bases, with 13 bases left between them.